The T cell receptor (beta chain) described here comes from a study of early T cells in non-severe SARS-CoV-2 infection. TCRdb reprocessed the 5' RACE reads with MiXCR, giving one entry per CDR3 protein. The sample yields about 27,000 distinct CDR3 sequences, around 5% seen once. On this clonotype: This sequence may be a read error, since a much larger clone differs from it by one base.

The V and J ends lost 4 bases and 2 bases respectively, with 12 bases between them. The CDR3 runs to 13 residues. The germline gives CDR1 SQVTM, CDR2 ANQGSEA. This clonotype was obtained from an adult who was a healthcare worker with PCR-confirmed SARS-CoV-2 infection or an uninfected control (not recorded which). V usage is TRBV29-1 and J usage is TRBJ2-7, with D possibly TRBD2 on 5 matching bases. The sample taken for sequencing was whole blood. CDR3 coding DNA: TGCAGCGTTGGTAGGCGGGCCACCTACGAGCAGTACTTC. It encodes CSVGRRATYEQYF.